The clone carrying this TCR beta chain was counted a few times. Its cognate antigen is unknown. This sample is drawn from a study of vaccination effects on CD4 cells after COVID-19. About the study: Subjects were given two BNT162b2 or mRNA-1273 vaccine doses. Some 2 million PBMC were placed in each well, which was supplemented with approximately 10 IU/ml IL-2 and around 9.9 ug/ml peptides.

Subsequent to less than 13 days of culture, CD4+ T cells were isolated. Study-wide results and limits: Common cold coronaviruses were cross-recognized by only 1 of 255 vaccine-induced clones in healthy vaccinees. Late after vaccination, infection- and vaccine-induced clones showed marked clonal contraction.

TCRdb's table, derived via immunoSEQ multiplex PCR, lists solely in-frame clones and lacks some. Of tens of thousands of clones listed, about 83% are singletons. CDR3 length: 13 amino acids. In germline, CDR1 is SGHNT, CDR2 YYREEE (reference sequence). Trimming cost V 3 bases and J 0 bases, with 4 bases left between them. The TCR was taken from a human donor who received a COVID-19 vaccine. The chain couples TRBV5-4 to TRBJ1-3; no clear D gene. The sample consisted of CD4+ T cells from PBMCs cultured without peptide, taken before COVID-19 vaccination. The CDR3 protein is CASSSGSGNTIYF. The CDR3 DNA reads TGTGCCAGCAGCTCTGGCTCTGGAAACACCATATATTTT.